This T cell receptor (beta chain) emerged from a study of T cell changes during pregnancy in multiple sclerosis. Trimming took off 6 bases at V and 3 bases at J, with 9 bases between the two ends. The length of the CDR3 is 12 residues. Per germline, CDR1 SNHLY and CDR2 FYNNEI. TCRdb's table, derived via immunoSEQ multiplex PCR, lists solely in-frame clones and lacks some. The data show tens of thousands of clones, 94% seen once. The sequence derives from a female donor in good health, enrolled as a control in a pregnancy study. This chain joins TRBV2 and TRBJ2-7, with a weak D call TRBD2 (5 bases). Specimen: peripheral blood, collected in the second trimester of pregnancy. The chain's CDR3 is CASSPGNYEQYF. The CDR3 DNA sequence: TGTGCCAGCAGCCCCGGGAACTACGAGCAGTACTTC.